The present T cell receptor (beta chain) was sequenced within a study of shared clonotypes between healthy human individuals. Study-wide points: Sequencing depth was predicted to influence how clonotypes are shared among donors. In this cohort, only blood was sampled, and tissue repertoires likely differ.

V shed 1 base and J 5 bases; nucleotides not matched to a gene: 12. The CDR3 contains 18 residues. Germline CDR1 MGHRA, CDR2 YSYEKL. Generated by immunoSEQ multiplex PCR, the TCRdb table keeps only in-frame clones and is missing some. In the table there are around 450,000 clones, about 85% of which are singletons. In the case of this clone: Its target is unknown.

Donors, healthy HIV-negative adults, lacked recent acute infections or vaccinations. Genomic DNA of unsorted samples came from roughly 90 million PBMCs. V is TRBV4-1 and J is TRBJ1-4; 8 bases agree with TRBD1. The clonotype was recovered from a woman between 40 and 50 years old in good health. Some clones in this sample may be carry-over from other donors' samples. The sequenced sample consisted of PBMCs. The CDR3 is CASSQGGLTGVQNEKLFF. DNA of the CDR3: TGCGCCAGCAGCCAAGGGGGCCTGACAGGGGTACAAAATGAAAAACTGTTTTTT.